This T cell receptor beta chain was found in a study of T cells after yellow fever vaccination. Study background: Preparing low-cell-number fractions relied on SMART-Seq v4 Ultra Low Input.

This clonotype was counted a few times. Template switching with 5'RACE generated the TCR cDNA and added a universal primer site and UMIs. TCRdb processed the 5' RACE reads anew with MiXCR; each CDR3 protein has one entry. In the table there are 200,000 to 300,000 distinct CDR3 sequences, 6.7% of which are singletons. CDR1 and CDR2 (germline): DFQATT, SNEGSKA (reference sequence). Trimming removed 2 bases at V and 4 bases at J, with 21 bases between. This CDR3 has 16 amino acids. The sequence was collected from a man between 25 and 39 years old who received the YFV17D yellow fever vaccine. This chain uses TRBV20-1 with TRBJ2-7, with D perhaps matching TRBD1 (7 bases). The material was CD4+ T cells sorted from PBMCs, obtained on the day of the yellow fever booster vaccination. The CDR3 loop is CSARSLMGQGGYEQYF. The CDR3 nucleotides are TGCAGTGCTAGATCGCTGATGGGGCAGGGGGGTTACGAGCAGTACTTC.